Listed here is a single T cell receptor beta chain. Its antigen is still unknown. This sample is drawn from a study of identical twins. Findings and limits, study-wide: Insertions were reduced in abundant cord blood beta clonotypes but not in memory repertoires.

TCRdb re-called the 5' RACE reads through MiXCR, storing one row per CDR3 protein. Of 200,000 to 250,000 distinct CDR3 sequences in the sample, about 7% were seen once. Germline CDR1 is MNHEY and CDR2 is SVGEGT. V was pared by 6 bases and J by 5 bases, with 10 bases of the junction left unmatched. The CDR3 covers 15 residues. These data were also filed under a second study, of yellow fever vaccine responses in identical twins. That study reports: Twins showed a vaccine T cell response that reportedly seemed partly convergent, partly personalized.

This receptor was taken from a woman between 18 and 29 years old in good health. The chain employs TRBV6-2 or TRBV6-3 and TRBJ1-1, with 9 bases identical to TRBD1. The sequencing input was memory (CD45RO+) T cells sorted from blood. For the CDR3, the DNA is TGTGCCAGCAGGAGTTATGGACAGGGGCAAACTGAAGCTTTCTTT. Its translation is CASRSYGQGQTEAFF.